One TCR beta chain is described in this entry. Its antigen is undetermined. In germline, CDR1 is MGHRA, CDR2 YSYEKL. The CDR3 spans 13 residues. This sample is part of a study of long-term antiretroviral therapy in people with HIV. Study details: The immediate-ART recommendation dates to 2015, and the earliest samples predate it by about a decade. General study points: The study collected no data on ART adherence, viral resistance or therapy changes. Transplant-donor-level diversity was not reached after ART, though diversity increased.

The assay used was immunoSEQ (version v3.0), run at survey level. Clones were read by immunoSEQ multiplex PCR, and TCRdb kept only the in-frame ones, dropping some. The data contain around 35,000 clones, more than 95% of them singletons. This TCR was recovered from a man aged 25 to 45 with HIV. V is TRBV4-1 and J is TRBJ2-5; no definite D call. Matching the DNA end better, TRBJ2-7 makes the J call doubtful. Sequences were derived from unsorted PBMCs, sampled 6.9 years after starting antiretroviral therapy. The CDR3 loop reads CASSQAPFYEQYF. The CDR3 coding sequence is TGCGCCAGCAGCCAAGCCCCGTTCTACGAGCAGTACTTC.